These 18 T cell receptor beta chains originate from one sample sequenced in a study of T cell repertoires in cytomegalovirus infection. In TCRdb, the reads were re-called with MiXCR into one record per CDR3 protein. This sample yields 230,000 or so distinct CDR3 sequences, of which about a sixth are seen a single time; around half belongs to the top ten. The sample was CD8+ T cells from PBMCs. These receptors originate from a human donor in good health (CMV status not recorded). Some clones in this sample may be carry-over from other donors' samples.

CDR3 amino acids: CASSLPSGPLHF. The CDR3, as DNA: TGTGCCAGCTCCCTACCCTCGGGTCCCCTCCACTTT. The chain recombines TRBV2 with TRBJ1-6, with D unresolved. Germline CDR1 is SNHLY and CDR2 is FYNNEI. Trimming pared 8 bases from V and 13 bases from J, leaving 15 bases between. There are 12 residues in the CDR3. Combining the CDR3 with reference TRBV2 and TRBJ1-6 gives the whole variable domain EPEVTQTPSHQVTQMGQEVILRCVPISNHLYFYWYRQILGQKVEFLVSFYNNEISEKSEIFDDQFSVERPDGSNFTLKIRSTKLEDSAMYFCASSLPSGPLHFGNGTRLTVT.

The V gene is TRBV6-6, the J gene TRBJ2-4; tentative D call: TRBD1 (5 bases). The CDR3 consists of 13 residues. The germline V and J ends were trimmed by 8 bases and 3 bases, with 11 bases remaining between them. Per germline, CDR1 MNHNY and CDR2 SVGAGI (reference sequence). The CDR3 loop reads CASPDIYKNIQYF. The CDR3 coding sequence is TGTGCCAGCCCGGACATCTACAAAAACATTCAGTACTTC.

This clonotype came up many times. The V call is TRBV28, the J call TRBJ1-1; 7 bases are a match to TRBD1. CDR3 length: 15 residues. V was pared by 5 bases and J by 0 bases, with 6 bases of the junction left unmatched. The germline V gene encodes CDR1 MDHEN and CDR2 SYDVKM. CDR3 nucleotide sequence: TGTGCCAGCAGTGAGACAGGGACCGTGAACACTGAAGCTTTCTTT. It is translated as CASSETGTVNTEAFF.

This clonotype was seen more than once but under ten times. For the CDR3, the DNA is TGTGCCAGCAGCTCCGACAGGGGAAGACACGAGCAGTACTTC. Amino acids: CASSSDRGRHEQYF. V usage is TRBV7-2 and J usage is TRBJ2-7; 8 bases line up with TRBD1. The CDR3 length is 14 residues. Unmatched junction bases numbered 7, after V lost 4 bases and J lost 5 bases. Germline V gene data show CDR1 as SGHTA and CDR2 as FQGNSA.

This clonotype was observed many times. V and J are TRBV7-2 and TRBJ2-2, with 8 bases fitting TRBD1. This CDR3 has 14 residues. The trim removed 3 bases at V and 7 bases at J, leaving 4 bases unmatched. CDR1 and CDR2 (germline): SGHTA, FQGNSA. Here the CDR3 DNA reads TGTGCCAGCAGCTTGGGACAGGCAAGCGGGGAGCTGTTTTTT. This codes for CASSLGQASGELFF.

V usage is TRBV4-1 and J usage is TRBJ2-7, with TRBD1 matching over 11 bases. The V gene's germline CDR1 is MGHRA and CDR2 YSYEKL. The CDR3 is 16 residues long. The V segment lost 5 bases and the J segment 7 bases; nucleotides outside the gene matches: 13. This CDR3 is CASSAGPGQGAREQYF. CDR3 sequence (DNA): TGCGCCAGCAGCGCCGGTCCAGGACAGGGGGCAAGAGAGCAGTACTTC.

This clonotype has ten or more counts. The V gene is TRBV4-1, the J gene TRBJ1-3; a possible D gene is TRBD1 (5 bases). V lost 0 bases, J lost 0 bases, and 9 bases lay in between. The CDR3 spans 16 residues. The germline V gene has CDR1 MGHRA and CDR2 YSYEKL. Written as DNA, the CDR3 is TGCGCCAGCAGCCAAGATCCAGGGACCTCTGGAAACACCATATATTTT. It is translated as CASSQDPGTSGNTIYF.

In this sample, this clonotype turned up many times. The chain recombines TRBV5-5 with TRBJ1-5; the D is unclear. In germline, CDR1 is SGHKS, CDR2 YYEKEE (reference sequence). Trimming pared 4 bases from V and 4 bases from J, leaving 9 bases between. The CDR3 is 13 residues long. CDR3 nucleotide sequence: TGTGCCAGCAGCCTCGGGGATAATCAGCCCCAGCATTTT. Protein: CASSLGDNQPQHF.

This clonotype was seen many times. The rearrangement links TRBV7-2 to TRBJ1-2, with no clear D. Per the germline V gene, CDR1 is SGHTA and CDR2 is FQGNSA. Trimming stripped 5 bases from V and 11 bases from J, with 15 bases between. The CDR3 runs 12 residues. The CDR3 loop reads CASSQRSVSYTF. CDR3 nucleotides: TGTGCCAGCAGCCAGAGGAGCGTATCTTACACCTTC.

This clonotype came up many times. V gene TRBV5-1 combines with J gene TRBJ2-3; D not certain. Germline V gives CDR1 SGHRS, CDR2 YFSETQ. V was clipped by 0 bases and J by 0 bases, with 8 bases between them. The CDR3 sequence is 15 residues long. The CDR3 sequence: CASSLEASSTDTQYF. The CDR3 DNA follows: TGCGCCAGCAGCTTGGAAGCGTCGAGCACAGATACGCAGTATTTT.

This clonotype was counted a few times. The rearrangement uses TRBV28 and TRBJ2-5; D may be TRBD1 (6 bases). The CDR3 loop spans 14 amino acids. CDR1 is MDHEN, CDR2 SYDVKM, per germline. The V end lost 5 bases, the J end lost 5 bases, and 15 bases lay between the germline ends. The CDR3 sequence: CASSGQGWEETQYF. In DNA form, the CDR3 reads TGTGCCAGCAGTGGTCAGGGGTGGGAGGAGACCCAGTACTTC.

This rearrangement joins TRBV12-3 or TRBV12-4 to TRBJ2-5; D possibly corresponds to TRBD2 (6 bases). The germline V and J ends were trimmed by 2 bases and 5 bases, with 15 bases remaining between them. The length of the CDR3 is 15 residues. The CDR3 loop is CASSLSGGGGETQYF. The CDR3 nucleotides are TGTGCCAGCAGTTTATCTGGGGGAGGTGGGGAGACCCAGTACTTC.

This clonotype was seen repeatedly, ten times or more. The chain has TRBV7-2 and TRBJ1-4, with TRBD1 matching over 10 bases. Germline CDR1 SGHTA, CDR2 FQGNSA. The CDR3 sequence is 15 residues long. With V trimmed by 6 bases and J by 3 bases, 4 bases remained unmatched. CDR3 amino acids: CASSTDRGPNEKLFF. The DNA of the CDR3 is TGTGCCAGCAGTACCGACAGGGGGCCTAATGAAAAACTGTTTTTT.

This clonotype turned up a few times. The rearrangement uses TRBV14 and TRBJ2-1; 7 positions match TRBD2. Germline V CDR1 and CDR2: SGHDN, FVKESK. This CDR3 is built from 15 residues. The V and J ends lost 4 bases and 4 bases, in that order; junction bases with no gene match: 7. CDR3 coding DNA: TGTGCCAGCAGCCCGACTAGCCTACAATACAATGAGCAGTTCTTC. Translated, it gives CASSPTSLQYNEQFF.

This clonotype was counted a few times. The CDR3 sequence is CASSHTGLGEQFF. The DNA of the CDR3 is TGTGCCAGCAGTCATACAGGGCTGGGTGAGCAGTTCTTC. The chain employs TRBV6-2 or TRBV6-3 and TRBJ2-1; a weak D match, TRBD1 (6 bases). The CDR3 has 13 residues. Deletions cut 5 bases from V and 9 bases from J, with 14 bases between. In germline, CDR1 is MNHEY, CDR2 SVGEGT.

In its sample, this clonotype was seen a few times. The chain recombines TRBV12-3 or TRBV12-4 with TRBJ1-6; D remains unclear. Trimming took 3 bases from V and 9 from J, leaving 12 bases between them. The length of the CDR3 is 14 residues. In DNA form, the CDR3 reads TGTGCCAGCAGTTTGCACGGGCTCCGTTCACCCCTCCACTTT. Encoded protein: CASSLHGLRSPLHF.

The rearrangement links TRBV27 to TRBJ2-3, with TRBD2 matching over 16 bases. The CDR3 has 16 residues. Germline loops: CDR1 MNHEY, CDR2 SMNVEV (reference sequence). Trimming at V came to 5 bases and at J to 9 bases, leaving 8 bases not matched to a gene. CDR3 amino acids: CASSMGLAGGLGTQYF. The CDR3 DNA reads TGTGCCAGCAGTATGGGACTAGCGGGGGGGCTGGGAACGCAGTATTTT.

This clonotype has just a few counts. This sequence joins TRBV5-6 and TRBJ1-4; the D gene is possibly TRBD1 (5 bases). The germline CDR1 and CDR2 sequences are SGHDT and YYEEEE. This CDR3 has 15 residues. V shed 5 bases and J shed 5 bases, with 16 bases lying between them. The CDR3 here is CASRGRQKINEKLFF. The DNA of the CDR3 is TGTGCCAGCAGAGGCCGACAGAAGATAAATGAAAAACTGTTTTTT. Full variable domain (missing parts from reference TRBV5-6 and TRBJ1-4): DAGVTQSPTHLIKTRGQQVTLRCSPKSGHDTVSWYQQALGQGPQFIFQYYEEEERQRGNFPDRFSGHQFPNYSSELNVNALLLGDSALYLCASRGRQKINEKLFFGSGTQLSVL.